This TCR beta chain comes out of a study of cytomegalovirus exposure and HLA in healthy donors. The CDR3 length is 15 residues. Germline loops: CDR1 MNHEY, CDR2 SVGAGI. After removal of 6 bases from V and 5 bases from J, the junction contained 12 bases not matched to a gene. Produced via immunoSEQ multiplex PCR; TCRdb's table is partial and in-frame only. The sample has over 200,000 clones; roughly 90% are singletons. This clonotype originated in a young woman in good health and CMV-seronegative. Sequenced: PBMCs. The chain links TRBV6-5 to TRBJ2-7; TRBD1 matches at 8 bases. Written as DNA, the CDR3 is TGTGCCAGCAGCCTATTCGGACAGGGAACGCACGAGCAGTACTTC. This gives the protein CASSLFGQGTHEQYF.